Shown below are 12 T cell receptor beta chains from a single sample sequenced in a study of blood T cell repertoires in COVID-19. Libraries were prepared by immunoSEQ multiplex PCR; TCRdb keeps only in-frame clonotypes and omits some of them. The table has under 250,000 clones, about 90% seen once; the top ten hold less than 4%. The sample taken for sequencing was PBMCs or T cells enriched from blood (not recorded which). Receptor source: a woman aged 25 to 39 with acute COVID-19.

The V and J genes are TRBV25-1 and TRBJ1-5; the match to TRBD1 covers 7 bases. The germline V gene encodes CDR1 MGHDK and CDR2 SYGVNS. The CDR3 has 14 amino acids. Germline trimming cut 5 bases from V and 7 bases from J; bases unmatched to any gene: 8. CDR3 coding DNA: TGTGCCAGCAGTACTCAGGGGGAGAGGCAGCCCCAGCATTTT. As protein: CASSTQGERQPQHF.

This clone was found once. The chain uses TRBV3-1 (or the pseudogene TRBV3-2) and TRBJ2-3, with 9 bases lining up with TRBD2. With 3 bases clipped from V and 9 bases from J, the junction kept 7 bases outside the gene matches. Germline CDR1 reads LGHDT; CDR2 reads YNNKEL (reference sequence). This CDR3 is 14 amino acids long. For the CDR3, the DNA is TGTGCCAGCAGCCATGGCGGGGGGGCGGGGACGCAGTATTTT. This gives the protein CASSHGGGAGTQYF.

The chain joins TRBV3-1 (or the pseudogene TRBV3-2) to TRBJ2-7, with a weak D call TRBD2 (7 bases). The CDR3 extends over 16 amino acids. Germline loops: CDR1 LGHDT, CDR2 YNNKEL (reference sequence). V was cut by 3 bases and J by 0 bases, with 15 bases left in between. The CDR3 DNA sequence: TGTGCCAGCAGCCAGAATACAGGGAGGGACTCCTACGAGCAGTACTTC. Its translation is CASSQNTGRDSYEQYF.

This clone turned up a few times. The rearrangement links TRBV2 to TRBJ2-1; 11 positions match TRBD2. The CDR3 consists of 16 residues. In germline, CDR1 is SNHLY, CDR2 FYNNEI. Unmatched junction bases numbered 10, after V lost 7 bases and J lost 5 bases. The CDR3 region has the DNA TGTGCCAGCAATTTCCTAGCGGGGGGCCACGACAATGAGCAGTTCTTC. Its protein product is CASNFLAGGHDNEQFF.

V gene TRBV9 combines with J gene TRBJ1-1, with D maybe TRBD1 (5 bases). Germline V lookup: CDR1 SGDLS, CDR2 YYNGEE. The CDR3 is 21 amino acids. V gave up 4 bases and J gave up 1 base, with 32 bases separating them. CDR3 protein: CASSPKFRTLGGGNENTEAFF. CDR3 coding DNA: TGTGCCAGCAGCCCAAAATTTCGGACACTTGGGGGGGGAAACGAGAACACTGAAGCTTTCTTT.

The chain uses TRBV29-1 and TRBJ1-2, with a tentative D call TRBD1 (6 bases). The CDR3 contains 14 residues. Germline-derived CDR1 and CDR2 are SQVTM and ANQGSEA. Trimming cost V 2 bases and J 5 bases, with 15 bases left between them. The CDR3 protein is CSVEPKGTFYGYTF. The CDR3 DNA is TGCAGCGTTGAACCCAAGGGGACATTTTATGGCTACACCTTC.

The sample holds a few counts of this clone. The gene calls are TRBV30 and TRBJ1-5, with TRBD1 as a possible D gene (6 bases). Germline-derived CDR1 and CDR2 are GTSNPN and SVGIG (reference sequence). This CDR3 contains 14 residues. Trimming removed 0 bases at V and 3 bases at J, with 9 bases between. In nucleotides, the CDR3 is TGTGCCTGGAGTGTTCAGGGGTACAATCAGCCCCAGCATTTT. Residues: CAWSVQGYNQPQHF. Based on the CDR3 plus reference TRBV30 and TRBJ1-5, the full variable domain is SQTIHQWPATLVQPVGSPLSLECTVEGTSNPNLYWYRQAAGRGLQLLFYSVGIGQISSEVPQNLSASRPQDRQFILSSKKLLLSDSGFYLCAWSVQGYNQPQHFGDGTRLSIL.

V is TRBV7-6 and J is TRBJ1-6; TRBD1 matches 8 bases. V lost 8 bases and J lost 10; bases outside the gene matches: 13. There are 15 residues in the CDR3. Germline CDR1 SGHVS, CDR2 FNYEAQ. The CDR3, as DNA: TGTGCCAGCGGATTAGCGACAGGGGTCGGCTCACCCCTCCACTTT. Its protein is CASGLATGVGSPLHF.

The V call is TRBV29-1, the J call TRBJ1-2; 9 positions agree with TRBD1. This CDR3 is built from 15 residues. V trimming: 7 bases; J trimming: 0 bases; junction bases outside the gene matches: 9. Germline V gives CDR1 SQVTM, CDR2 ANQGSEA. In DNA form, the CDR3 reads TGCAGCGCCAGGACAGGGGCGGGGGCTAACTATGGCTACACCTTC. Protein product: CSARTGAGANYGYTF.

The chain links TRBV21-1 to TRBJ2-1; the table names TRBD2, a call not compared with the DNA. TRBV21-1 is termed a pseudogene. The CDR3 has 15 amino acids. CDR3 residues: CASSKESASDNEQFF. CDR3 nucleotide sequence: TGTGCCAGCAGCAAAGAGTCTGCTAGCGACAATGAGCAGTTCTTC.

The CDR3 sequence: CASSSSGNEQFF. DNA for the CDR3: TGTGCCAGCAGCTCCAGCGGGAATGAGCAGTTCTTC. The chain couples TRBV7-2 to TRBJ2-1; a weak D match, TRBD2 (6 bases). Trimming removed 4 bases at V and 7 bases at J, with 8 bases between. In germline, CDR1 is SGHTA, CDR2 FQGNSA. CDR3 length: 12 residues.

The chain uses TRBV4-3 and TRBJ1-5, with 7 positions matching TRBD1. The trim removed 0 bases at V and 1 base at J, leaving 3 bases unmatched. Germline loops: CDR1 LGHNA, CDR2 YSLEER. The CDR3 is 16 residues long. CDR3 in amino acids: CASSQDRGISNQPQHF. Written as DNA, the CDR3 is TGCGCCAGCAGCCAAGACAGGGGGATAAGCAATCAGCCCCAGCATTTT.